This TCR beta chain originates from a study of blood T cell repertoires in COVID-19. Study background: Acute and convalescent COVID-19 samples came from the United States, Italy and Spain. Sample material is recorded as cDNA or gDNA derived from T cells, B-cell-depleted T cells, or PBMCs.

Under the authors' procedure: Amplification with reference gene primers provided the estimates of nucleated cell counts. The protocol was immunoSEQ multiplex PCR, while the TCRdb copy is restricted to in-frame clones and leaves out a portion. V, J and clone size are those of that table, while D and trimming were read from the DNA. The data show about 150,000 clones, with around 83% seen just once and approximately 18% held by the top ten. The V and J ends lost 6 bases and 3 bases respectively, with 10 bases between them. The CDR3 has 13 amino acids. Germline assignment: CDR1 LGHDT and CDR2 YNNKEL (reference sequence).

The sample taken for sequencing was peripheral blood. This clonotype originated in a woman aged 70-85 years who had recovered from COVID-19. The chain has TRBV3-1 (or the pseudogene TRBV3-2) and TRBJ2-3; D is uncertain. The CDR3 DNA reads as TGTGCCAGCAGTCCTCACTGGACAGATACGCAGTATTTT. Translated, it gives CASSPHWTDTQYF.